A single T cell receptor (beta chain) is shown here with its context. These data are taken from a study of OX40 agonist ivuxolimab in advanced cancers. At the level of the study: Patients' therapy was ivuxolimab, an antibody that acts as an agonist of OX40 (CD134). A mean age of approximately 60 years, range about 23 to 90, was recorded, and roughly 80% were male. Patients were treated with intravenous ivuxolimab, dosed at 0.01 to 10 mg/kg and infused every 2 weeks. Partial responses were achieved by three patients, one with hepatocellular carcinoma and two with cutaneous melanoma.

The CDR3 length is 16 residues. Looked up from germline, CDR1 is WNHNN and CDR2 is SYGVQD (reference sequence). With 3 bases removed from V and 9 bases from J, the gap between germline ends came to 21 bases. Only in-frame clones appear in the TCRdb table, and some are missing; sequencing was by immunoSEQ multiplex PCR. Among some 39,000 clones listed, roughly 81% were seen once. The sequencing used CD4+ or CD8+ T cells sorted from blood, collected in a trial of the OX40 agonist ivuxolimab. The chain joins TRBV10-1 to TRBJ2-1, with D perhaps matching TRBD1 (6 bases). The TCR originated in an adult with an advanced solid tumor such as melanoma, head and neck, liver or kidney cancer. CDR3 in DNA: TGCGCCAGCAGTGACTCGGGACACAGGGCAGGTGGTGAGCAGTTCTTC. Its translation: CASSDSGHRAGGEQFF.